These T cell receptor beta chains were read from a single sample in a study of PD-L1 blockade in urothelial cancer. Clones were sequenced by immunoSEQ multiplex PCR, and TCRdb holds only the in-frame ones, with some missing. The sample yields 70,000 to 95,000 clones, over 80% seen once. This specimen was PBMCs, taken around atezolizumab (anti-PD-L1) treatment. Source of these receptors: a man in his 60s with urothelial cancer. Both conserved end residues are trimmed from each CDR3.

V: TRBV5-1; CDR3: ASSFTGPSTDTQY
V: TRBV11-2; CDR3: ASSSLRAAGT
V: TRBV7-2; CDR3: ASSFGGIDTQY
V: TRBV5-4; CDR3: AGGISGGAGTDTQY
V: TRBV2; CDR3: ASSEQGNYGYT
V: TRBV15; CDR3: ATSRGQDYNSPLH
V: TRBV6-5; CDR3: ASANLYGYT
V: TRBV18; CDR3: ASSPGLANNEQF
V: TRBV19; CDR3: ASRPGGAVTEAF
V: TRBV28; CDR3: ASSLSTTGFRGDTEAF
V: TRBV12-5; CDR3: ASGPTEVDTQY
V: TRBV5-5; CDR3: ASSKGNRDTSEKLF
V: TRBV7-9; CDR3: ASSLDRNTEAF
V: TRBV19; CDR3: ASSIGGRKDTQY
V: TRBV9; CDR3: ASSVVREARAGELF
V: TRBV11-2; CDR3: ASSLEGTPPSEQF
V: TRBV7-3; CDR3: ASSPAGSETQY
V: TRBV18; CDR3: ASSPQRGSYNEQF
V: TRBV5-1; CDR3: ASSLGHRDTGNTIY
V: TRBV5-6; CDR3: ASSRTTEQF
V: TRBV10-1; CDR3: ASSGQGSGDSPLH
V: TRBV5-4; CDR3: ASSPAQRGGRGELF
V: TRBV4-1; CDR3: ASSQGPTGTMESPLH
V: TRBV9; CDR3: ASRRTAAYNEQF
V: TRBV30; CDR3: AWSRTGTPYEQY
V: TRBV6-5; CDR3: ASSKDSFYGYT
V: TRBV9; CDR3: ASSAEGGNQPQH
V: TRBV19; CDR3: ASSIVVGQGLNTGELF
V: TRBV19; CDR3: ASSILGGQQETQY
V: TRBV5-1; CDR3: ASSRTRGETQY
V: TRBV4-3; CDR3: ASSQDGYSYNEQF
V: TRBV6-6; CDR3: ASSPRGSLNTEAF
V: TRBV27; CDR3: ASSSRDFLYEQY
V: TRBV6-7; CDR3: ASSYYQGAPTDTQY
V: TRBV7-2; CDR3: ASSLGGRLTEAF
V: TRBV23-1; CDR3: ASKPGQNPGTYEQY
V: TRBV19; CDR3: ASSVSGTTYEQY
V: TRBV27; CDR3: ASRPTGGPYNSPLH
V: TRBV6-6; CDR3: ASSYRLWEEQF
V: TRBV27; CDR3: ASSFSGRTGELF
V: TRBV4-1; CDR3: ASSLQKGRFNEKLF
V: TRBV6-6; CDR3: ASSYFGTGAETQY
V: TRBV6-5; CDR3: ASSKTGFTNYGYT
V: TRBV30; CDR3: AWSEAHRGGYT
V: TRBV28; CDR3: ASSSPGGATNEKLF
V: TRBV18; CDR3: ASSPRGGRGTEAF